The 22 T cell receptor beta chains in this list originate from one sample, sequenced in a study of regulatory T cells (dated by TCRdb to 2017 to 2018). Study-wide findings and limitations: Enrichment for hydrophobic residues at CDR3 positions 6 and 7 was found in conventional CD4+ T cells from CD3G-deficient patients, suggesting more self-reactive specificities.

These receptors' targets are unknown. The receptor library was made with the immunoSEQ multiplex PCR assay. The multiplex PCR relied on 52 forward TRBV primers and 13 reverse TRBJ primers, and amplification bias was corrected through assay-based and computational methods. TCRdb stores this immuneACCESS table with in-frame sequences only. Part of the clones is absent; in the studies checked, under half of the shortfall reflects unresolved V genes, and no reason is known for the rest. The sample includes 25,000 or so clones, with 70% to 90% observed a single time. Under 1.5% of the sample rests with the top ten. The sequencing input was conventional CD4+ T cells sorted from blood. These receptors came from a child between 10 and 17 years old with CD3G deficiency.

This sequence joins TRBV18 and TRBJ2-7; D possibly matches TRBD1 or TRBD2 (5 bases each). Deletions cut 3 bases from V and 5 bases from J, with 11 bases between. Germline lookup yields CDR1 KGHSH and CDR2 LQKENI. The CDR3 spans 13 residues. CDR3 sequence (DNA): TGTGCCAGCTCACCCCGGGGCGGAGACGAGCAGTACTTC. Its translation is CASSPRGGDEQYF.

This clone came up a few times. The chain links TRBV28 to TRBJ2-4; D remains unclear. There are 14 residues in the CDR3. The V and J ends lost 5 bases and 2 bases respectively, with 10 bases between them. The germline gives CDR1 MDHEN, CDR2 SYDVKM. CDR3 in DNA: TGTGCCAGCAGTCTCGCAAAAACCAAAAACATTCAGTACTTC. Its protein product is CASSLAKTKNIQYF.

The V gene is TRBV28, the J gene TRBJ1-2; D might be TRBD1 (5 bases). V was clipped by 3 bases and J by 7 bases, with 15 bases between them. Germline V gene sequence: CDR1 MDHEN, CDR2 SYDVKM. This CDR3 region has 14 residues. The CDR3 DNA reads as TGTGCCAGCAGTTTGGTGGGCAGGGCAATTGGCTACACCTTC. Encoded protein: CASSLVGRAIGYTF.

This chain links TRBV5-1 with TRBJ2-3; D is unresolved. The CDR3 totals 15 residues. Trimming removed 0 bases at V and 1 base at J, with 9 bases between. Germline CDR1 and CDR2: SGHRS and YFSETQ. CDR3 coding DNA: TGCGCCAGCAGCTTGGATATGGGCGGCACAGATACGCAGTATTTT. It encodes CASSLDMGGTDTQYF.

The CDR3 loop reads CAWSSQWGEQYF. For the CDR3, the DNA is TGTGCCTGGAGCTCACAATGGGGAGAGCAGTACTTC. The chain couples TRBV30 to TRBJ2-7; D is unresolved. Germline values: CDR1 GTSNPN, CDR2 SVGIG (reference sequence). CDR3 length: 12 residues. The V end lost 3 bases, the J end lost 7 bases, and 13 bases lay between the germline ends.

The chain combines TRBV6-4 with TRBJ2-5; 8 nucleotides agree with TRBD1. V shed 5 bases and J 5 bases; nucleotides not matched to a gene: 7. There are 14 residues in the CDR3. CDR1 and CDR2 (germline): MRHNA, SNTAGT. CDR3 in DNA: TGTGCCAGCAGTTATTCAGGGGGCAGGGAGACCCAGTACTTC. Translating gives CASSYSGGRETQYF.

This clone appeared once. This chain joins TRBV28 and TRBJ2-7, with 8 bases matching TRBD1. This CDR3 region has 13 residues. V lost 4 bases to trimming and J lost 3 bases; unmatched junction nucleotides: 2. Looked up from germline, CDR1 is MDHEN and CDR2 is SYDVKM. This CDR3 reads CASSSTGVYEQYF. The CDR3 DNA follows: TGTGCCAGCAGTTCGACAGGGGTCTACGAGCAGTACTTC.

The chain employs TRBV5-1 and TRBJ2-6; possibly TRBD1 for D (6 bases). The length of the CDR3 is 15 residues. V was pared by 0 bases and J by 5 bases, with 9 bases between. Germline CDR1 reads SGHRS; CDR2 reads YFSETQ. The CDR3 DNA follows: TGCGCCAGCAGCTTGGGACAGGATAGGGCCAACGTCCTGACTTTC. Its translation: CASSLGQDRANVLTF. Complete variable domain (other parts from reference TRBV5-1 and TRBJ2-6): KAGVTQTPRYLIKTRGQQVTLSCSPISGHRSVSWYQQTPGQGLQFLFEYFSETQRNKGNFPGRFSGRQFSNSRSEMNVSTLELGDSALYLCASSLGQDRANVLTFGAGSRLTVL.

The CDR3 here is CASSSSAASGEQYF. CDR3 in DNA: TGTGCCAGCAGCTCCTCGGCTGCCAGCGGCGAGCAGTACTTC. The J gene is TRBJ2-5, the V gene TRBV7-8; D may be TRBD2 (5 bases). The J call could be wrong; TRBJ2-7 is a better fit for the DNA end. Germline V lookup: CDR1 SGHVS, CDR2 FQNEAQ. The length of the CDR3 is 14 residues.

This clone was observed once. The V and J genes are TRBV18 and TRBJ1-1; D is perhaps TRBD1 (5 bases). The V end was cut by 4 bases, the J end by 5 bases, with 14 bases between. The CDR3 is made up of 14 amino acids. Germline-derived CDR1 and CDR2 are KGHSH and LQKENI. This CDR3 is CASSQTGGTTEAFF. CDR3 DNA: TGTGCCAGCTCACAGACCGGAGGGACGACTGAAGCTTTCTTT.

This chain uses TRBV5-1 with TRBJ2-1; 8 bases agree with TRBD2. Germline V gives CDR1 SGHRS, CDR2 YFSETQ. CDR3 length equals 17 residues. V was pared by 0 bases and J by 3 bases, with 8 bases of the junction left unmatched. This chain's CDR3 is CASSLGPAGANYNEQFF. In DNA, the CDR3 is TGCGCCAGCAGCTTGGGTCCAGCGGGGGCTAACTACAATGAGCAGTTCTTC.

V is TRBV6-1 and J is TRBJ2-7; D gene ambiguous. The germline V gene encodes CDR1 MNHNS and CDR2 SASEGT. The CDR3 consists of 11 residues. Trimming stripped 2 bases from V and 6 bases from J, with 5 bases between. The CDR3 DNA is TGTGCCAGCAGTGAACCAGGCGAGCAGTACTTC. Protein sequence: CASSEPGEQYF.

This chain links TRBV5-1 with TRBJ1-1; D may be TRBD1 (5 bases). Germline V gives CDR1 SGHRS, CDR2 YFSETQ. V was cut by 7 bases and J by 5 bases, with 18 bases left in between. The CDR3 totals 14 residues. CDR3 sequence reads: CASRQGIGDTEAFF. In DNA, the CDR3 is TGCGCCAGCCGACAAGGTATAGGGGATACTGAAGCTTTCTTT.

The chain has TRBV5-1 and TRBJ2-2, with 9 nucleotides matching TRBD1. The CDR3 sequence is 15 residues long. With V trimmed by 3 bases and J by 3 bases, 3 bases remained unmatched. CDR1 is SGHRS, CDR2 YFSETQ, per germline. The CDR3 DNA is TGCGCCAGCAGCTCCGGGACAGGGTACACCGGGGAGCTGTTTTTT. This translates into CASSSGTGYTGELFF.

The chain carries TRBV21-1 and TRBJ2-7. TRBV21-1 is given as a pseudogene. The CDR3 totals 16 residues. CDR3 sequence (DNA): TGTGCCAGCAGCAAGGGATGCGCGGAAGGCCCCTACGAGCAGTACTTC. Residues: CASSKGCAEGPYEQYF.

The chain carries TRBV28 and TRBJ2-7; D gene uncertain. Trimming took off 6 bases at V and 7 bases at J, with 10 bases between the two ends. CDR1 MDHEN and CDR2 SYDVKM come from the germline V gene. The CDR3 totals 11 residues. The CDR3 sequence is CASSVAGEQYF. Here the CDR3 DNA reads TGTGCCAGCAGCGTCGCTGGGGAGCAGTACTTC. Complete variable domain (other parts from reference TRBV28 and TRBJ2-7): DVKVTQSSRYLVKRTGEKVFLECVQDMDHENMFWYRQDPGLGLRLIYFSYDVKMKEKGDIPEGYSVSREKKERFSLILESASTNQTSMYLCASSVAGEQYFGPGTRLTVT.

The chain employs TRBV5-1 and TRBJ2-1; 9 bases align to TRBD1. The V segment lost 4 bases and the J segment 8 bases; nucleotides outside the gene matches: 7. The V gene's germline CDR1 is SGHRS and CDR2 YFSETQ. The CDR3 covers 14 residues. The CDR3 nucleotides read TGCGCCAGCAGCCCCAGACAGGGGGAGGATGAGCAGTTCTTC. Translation gives CASSPRQGEDEQFF.

This clone was seen a single time. V is TRBV28 and J is TRBJ1-2; D gene ambiguous. The CDR3 length is 14 residues. Germline loops: CDR1 MDHEN, CDR2 SYDVKM. V lost 6 bases, J lost 8 bases, and 19 bases lay in between. The chain's CDR3 is CASSMNLVVRGYTF. In nucleotides, the CDR3 is TGTGCCAGCAGCATGAACCTTGTTGTTCGGGGCTACACCTTC.

The chain recombines TRBV5-1 with TRBJ1-2; D gene uncertain. Deletions cut 0 bases from V and 7 bases from J, with 16 bases between. Per germline, CDR1 SGHRS and CDR2 YFSETQ. The CDR3 is 15 residues long. This CDR3 reads CASSLASSGGSGYTF. The DNA for the CDR3 is TGCGCCAGCAGCTTGGCCTCGTCAGGTGGTAGTGGCTACACCTTC.

This clone was seen only a few times. The chain has TRBV5-1 and TRBJ1-1; D is perhaps TRBD1 (6 bases). This CDR3 is built from 14 residues. Germline-derived CDR1 and CDR2 are SGHRS and YFSETQ. V shed 4 bases and J shed 2 bases, with 12 bases lying between them. The CDR3 protein is CASSPGQPNTEAFF. The CDR3 nucleotides read TGCGCCAGCAGCCCTGGACAGCCAAACACTGAAGCTTTCTTT.

The chain joins TRBV29-1 to TRBJ2-1; 7 bases map to TRBD1. Germline CDR1 and CDR2: SQVTM and ANQGSEA. The CDR3 is made up of 13 amino acids. The CDR3: CREMGRDRPEQFF. The CDR3, as DNA: TGCAGGGAAATGGGCCGGGACAGACCCGAGCAGTTCTTC.

The J gene is TRBJ2-3, the V gene TRBV5-1, with no clear D. The length of the CDR3 is 14 residues. Germline CDR1 SGHRS, CDR2 YFSETQ. V was trimmed by 4 bases and J by 3 bases, leaving 12 bases between them. CDR3 in amino acids: CASSRALYTDTQYF. As DNA, the CDR3 is TGCGCCAGCAGCAGGGCCCTTTATACAGATACGCAGTATTTT.